This T cell receptor (beta chain) originates from a study of T-cell reconstitution after alpha-beta-depleted transplantation in children. In this sample, this clonotype turned up a few times. Unique molecular identifiers were incorporated when the TCRbeta library was constructed. In TCRdb, the PCR reads were re-called with MiXCR into one record per CDR3 protein. This sample has roughly 200,000 distinct CDR3 sequences, with approximately 9.5% found just once. The CDR3 has 16 amino acids. Germline CDR1 DFQATT, CDR2 SNEGSKA (reference sequence). Trimming left V 3 bases short and J 2 bases short, with 16 bases between.

The TCR originated in a human donor who donated a stem cell graft to a child with acute lymphoblastic leukemia. The sequencing used PBMCs from the stem cell graft donor, collected from the stem cell graft. This sequence joins TRBV20-1 and TRBJ2-2; D possibly uses TRBD1 or TRBD2 (5 bases each). Here the CDR3 reads CSASMAGQGNTGELFF. The CDR3 bases are TGCAGTGCTAGCATGGCGGGCCAGGGCAACACCGGGGAGCTGTTTTTT.